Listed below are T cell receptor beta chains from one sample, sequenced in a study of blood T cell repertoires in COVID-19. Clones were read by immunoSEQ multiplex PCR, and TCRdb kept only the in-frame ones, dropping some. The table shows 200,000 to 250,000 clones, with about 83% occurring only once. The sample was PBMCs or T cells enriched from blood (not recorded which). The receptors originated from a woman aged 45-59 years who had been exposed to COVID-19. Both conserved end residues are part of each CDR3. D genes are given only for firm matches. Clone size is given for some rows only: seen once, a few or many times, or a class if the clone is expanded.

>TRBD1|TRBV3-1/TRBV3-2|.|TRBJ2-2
CASSRKGQRYTGELFF
TGTGCCAGCAGCCGGAAGGGACAGCGCTACACCGGGGAGCTGTTTTTT
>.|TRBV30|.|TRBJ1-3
CAWSEAYSGNTIYF
TGTGCCTGGAGTGAAGCCTACTCTGGAAACACCATATATTTT
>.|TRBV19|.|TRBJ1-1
CASRGGLQNTEAFF
TGTGCCAGTAGGGGGGGGTTGCAGAACACTGAAGCTTTCTTT
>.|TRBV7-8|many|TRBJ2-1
CASSSRSREQFF
TGTGCCAGCAGCTCCCGGTCGAGGGAGCAGTTCTTC
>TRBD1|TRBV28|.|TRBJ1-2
CASSFKGGALGYTF
TGTGCCAGCAGTTTCAAAGGGGGCGCGCTGGGCTACACCTTC
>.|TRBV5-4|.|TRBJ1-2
CASSSAPTANYGYTF
TGTGCCAGCAGCTCCGCTCCCACAGCTAACTATGGCTACACCTTC
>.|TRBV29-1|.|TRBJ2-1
CSVGYRNPYNEQFF
TGCAGCGTTGGGTACAGGAACCCCTACAATGAGCAGTTCTTC
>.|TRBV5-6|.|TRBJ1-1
CASSLPGGGEAFF
TGTGCCAGCAGCTTACCCGGGGGGGGTGAAGCTTTCTTT
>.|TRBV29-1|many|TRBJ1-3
CSVVIASSGNTIYF
TGCAGCGTCGTTATCGCTAGCTCTGGAAACACCATATATTTT
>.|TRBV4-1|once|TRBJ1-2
CASSQDRANYGYTF
TGCGCCAGCAGCCAAGATCGGGCTAACTATGGCTACACCTTC
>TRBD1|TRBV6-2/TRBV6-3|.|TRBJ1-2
CASSHTGTARTYGYTF
TGTGCCAGCAGCCACACCGGGACAGCAAGGACCTATGGCTACACCTTC
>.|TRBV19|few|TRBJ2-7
CASSIDRFGEQYF
TGTGCCAGTAGTATAGACAGGTTTGGCGAGCAGTACTTC
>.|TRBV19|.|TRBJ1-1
CASSIIKGGGSTEAFF
TGTGCCAGTAGTATAATCAAGGGAGGCGGATCCACTGAAGCTTTCTTT
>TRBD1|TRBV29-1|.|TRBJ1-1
CSAYRGGTEAFF
TGCAGCGCCTACAGGGGCGGCACTGAAGCTTTCTTT
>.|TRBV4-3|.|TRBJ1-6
CASSQDGTGHNSPLHF
TGCGCCAGCAGCCAAGACGGAACGGGACACAATTCACCCCTCCACTTT
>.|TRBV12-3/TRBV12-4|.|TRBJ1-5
CASSLIGDQPQHF
TGTGCCAGCAGTTTAATCGGGGATCAGCCCCAGCATTTT
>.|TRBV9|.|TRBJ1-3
CASSAPPGAGNTIYF
TGTGCCAGCAGCGCCCCCCCAGGGGCTGGAAACACCATATATTTT